The 7 T cell receptor beta chains reported below all come from one sample, sequenced in a study of T-cell memory formation after mild COVID-19 (dated by TCRdb to the early 2020s). Library construction relied on 5' RACE. Sequencing relied on an Illumina NovaSeq 6000. TCRdb reran the public reads through fastp at Q25 and MiXCR, keeping productive beta chains. A single entry per CDR3 protein holds the most common genes and DNA from its merged rows. The table for this sample lists about 280,000 distinct CDR3 sequences; 8.2% of them were counted only once. The ten largest account for approximately 22% of the sample. Sequencing input: PBMCs or a T cell subset sorted from them (not recorded which). Source of these receptors: a man aged 18 to 29 who had mild COVID-19 (a few samples of this study predate the infection). The sample titles of this study are shuffled in the database, so cell type and time point are left out; the donor was told from shared clones.

The table lists this clonotype with a few counts. The rearrangement uses TRBV29-1 and TRBJ2-7; D is undetermined. V shed 8 bases and J shed 0 bases, with 17 bases lying between them. CDR3 size: 14 residues. CDR1 SQVTM and CDR2 ANQGSEA come from the germline V gene. The CDR3 DNA reads TGCAGCCCTTGGGGTGCGTTGTTCTCCTACGAGCAGTACGTC. Translating gives CSPWGALFSYEQYV.

This clonotype was seen a handful of times. The chain couples TRBV7-2 to TRBJ2-5; TRBD2 might be the D (6 bases). CDR1 is SGHTA, CDR2 FQGNSA, per germline. The CDR3 length is 14 residues. Trimming removed 5 bases from V and 5 bases from J, with 15 bases in between. The CDR3: CASSRDGGGETQYF. The CDR3 nucleotides read TGTGCCAGCAGCCGGGACGGGGGAGGTGAGACCCAGTACTTC.

This clonotype has at least ten counts. The J gene is TRBJ2-5, the V gene TRBV7-2, with 8 bases that match TRBD2. Germline assignment: CDR1 SGHTA and CDR2 FQGNSA. The CDR3 totals 13 residues. After removal of 8 bases from V and 5 bases from J, the junction contained 7 bases not matched to a gene. The CDR3 nucleotides are TGTGCCAGCTCGAACGGGGGGGTGGAGACCCAGTACTTC. It translates to CASSNGGVETQYF.

The table lists this clonotype with a few counts. CDR3 region: CASSYRGLEYNEQFF. CDR3 in DNA: TGTGCCAGCAGTTACCGGGGACTGGAATACAATGAGCAGTTCTTC. This chain connects TRBV6-2 or TRBV6-3 to TRBJ2-1; D might be TRBD2 (6 bases). Trimming left V 2 bases short and J 4 bases short, with 12 bases between. Germline assignment: CDR1 MNHEY and CDR2 SVGEGT. The CDR3 is 15 amino acids.

This clonotype was picked up a small number of times. This chain links TRBV7-6 with TRBJ2-5; D possibly corresponds to TRBD2 (7 bases). The germline gives CDR1 SGHVS, CDR2 FNYEAQ. The CDR3 has 14 residues. V gave up 5 bases and J gave up 2 bases, with 12 bases separating them. The CDR3 sequence is CASSEGGGQETQYF. The CDR3 region has the DNA TGTGCCAGCAGCGAGGGGGGGGGACAAGAGACCCAGTACTTC.

The chain joins TRBV12-3 or TRBV12-4 to TRBJ1-6; 7 nucleotides match TRBD1. This CDR3 spans 14 amino acids. The trim removed 6 bases at V and 11 bases at J, leaving 10 bases unmatched. In DNA, the CDR3 is TGTGCCAGCAGCCTTGACAGGGCGGGCACACCCCTCCACTTT. Its protein product is CASSLDRAGTPLHF.

A few counts support this clonotype. The V call is TRBV10-2, the J call TRBJ2-1, with a tentative D call TRBD1 (5 bases). CDR3 length: 15 amino acids. Trimming left V 6 bases short and J 5 bases short, with 17 bases between. The germline V gene has CDR1 WSHSY and CDR2 SAAADI. The CDR3 spells CASRLGPIQNNEQFF. For the CDR3, the DNA is TGCGCCAGCAGGTTGGGGCCGATCCAGAACAATGAGCAGTTCTTC.